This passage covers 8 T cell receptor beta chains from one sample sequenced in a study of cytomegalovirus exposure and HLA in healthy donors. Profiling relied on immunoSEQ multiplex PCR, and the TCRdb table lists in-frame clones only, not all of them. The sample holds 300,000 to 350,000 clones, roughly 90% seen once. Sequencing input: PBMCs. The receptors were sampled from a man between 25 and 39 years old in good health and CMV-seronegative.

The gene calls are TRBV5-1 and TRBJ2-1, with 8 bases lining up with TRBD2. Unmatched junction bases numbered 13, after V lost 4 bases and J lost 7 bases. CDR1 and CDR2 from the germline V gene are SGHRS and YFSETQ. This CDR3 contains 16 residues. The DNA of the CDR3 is TGCGCCAGCAGCCCTACGGGAGGGGTTCTGGGGAATGAGCAGTTCTTC. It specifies CASSPTGGVLGNEQFF.

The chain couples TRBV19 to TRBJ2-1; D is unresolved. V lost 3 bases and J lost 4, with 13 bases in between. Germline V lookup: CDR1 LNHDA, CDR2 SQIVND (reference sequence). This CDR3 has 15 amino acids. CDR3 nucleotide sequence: TGTGCCAGTAGTATTCAACTACTCGGGTACAATGAGCAGTTCTTC. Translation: CASSIQLLGYNEQFF.

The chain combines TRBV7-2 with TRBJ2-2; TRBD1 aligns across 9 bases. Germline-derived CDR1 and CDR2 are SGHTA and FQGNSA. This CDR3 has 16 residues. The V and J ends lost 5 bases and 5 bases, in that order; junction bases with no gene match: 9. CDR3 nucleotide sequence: TGTGCCAGCAGCAAACAGGGGGCAAGTTGGACCGGGGAGCTGTTTTTT. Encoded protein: CASSKQGASWTGELFF.

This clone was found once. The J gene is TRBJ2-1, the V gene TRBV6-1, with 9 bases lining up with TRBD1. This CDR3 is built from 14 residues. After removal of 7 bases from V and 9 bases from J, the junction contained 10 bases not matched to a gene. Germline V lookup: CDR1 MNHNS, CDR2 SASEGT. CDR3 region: CASNAGTGSSEQFF. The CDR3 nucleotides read TGTGCCAGCAATGCCGGGACAGGGTCGTCTGAGCAGTTCTTC.

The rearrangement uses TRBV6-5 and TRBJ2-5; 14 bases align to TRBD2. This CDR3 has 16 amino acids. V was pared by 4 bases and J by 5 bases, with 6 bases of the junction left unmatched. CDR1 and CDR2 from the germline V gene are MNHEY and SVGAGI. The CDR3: CASSSRTSGGRETQYF. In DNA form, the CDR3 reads TGTGCCAGCAGTTCCCGGACTAGCGGGGGGAGGGAGACCCAGTACTTC.

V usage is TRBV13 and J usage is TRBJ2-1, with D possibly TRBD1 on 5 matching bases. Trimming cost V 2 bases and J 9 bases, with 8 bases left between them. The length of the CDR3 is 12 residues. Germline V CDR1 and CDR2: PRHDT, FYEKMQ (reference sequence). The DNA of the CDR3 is TGTGCCAGCAGCTTACAGGGTGGTGAGCAGTTCTTC. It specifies CASSLQGGEQFF.

The DNA for the CDR3 is TGTGCCAGCAGCTTAGCGCAGGGGGTCGACTATGGCTACACCTTC. It encodes CASSLAQGVDYGYTF. The V gene is TRBV11-2, the J gene TRBJ1-2; 7 nucleotides align to TRBD1. This CDR3 spans 15 amino acids. The junction had 5 bases not matched to a gene; V was cut back by 1 base and J by 3 bases. Germline CDR1 reads SGHAT; CDR2 reads FQNNGV.

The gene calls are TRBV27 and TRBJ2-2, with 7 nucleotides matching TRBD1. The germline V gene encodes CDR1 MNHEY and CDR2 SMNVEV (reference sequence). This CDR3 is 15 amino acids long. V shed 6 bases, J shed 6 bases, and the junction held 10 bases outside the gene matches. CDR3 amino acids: CASRPTGSRAGELFF. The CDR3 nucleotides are TGTGCCAGCAGACCGACAGGGTCTCGGGCCGGGGAGCTGTTTTTT.